Presented here are 19 T cell receptor beta chains from one specimen sequenced in a study of identifying expanded T cells in peripheral blood. The data were produced by immunoSEQ multiplex PCR, yet TCRdb's version contains in-frame clones alone and is incomplete. Of roughly 63,000 clones in the sample, approximately 82% were seen once. The sample was blood. Every receptor here comes from a person aged 18-70 years in good health.

This clone was counted a few times. V and J are TRBV25-1 and TRBJ1-1; maybe TRBD1 (5 bases). V lost 6 bases and J 5 bases, leaving 7 bases between the germline ends. Germline lookup yields CDR1 MGHDK and CDR2 SYGVNS. This CDR3 is built from 11 residues. Here the CDR3 reads CASRQVTEAFF. The CDR3 DNA sequence: TGTGCCAGCAGACAGGTTACTGAAGCTTTCTTT.

The V and J genes are TRBV30 and TRBJ2-1; 7 bases map to TRBD2. The germline V gene encodes CDR1 GTSNPN and CDR2 SVGIG (reference sequence). The CDR3 sequence is 14 residues long. V shed 2 bases, J shed 8 bases, and the junction held 9 bases outside the gene matches. CDR3 residues: CAWSRSGTTDEQFF. The CDR3 nucleotides read TGTGCCTGGAGTAGAAGCGGGACGACCGATGAGCAGTTCTTC.

This chain links TRBV30 with TRBJ2-1; tentative D call: TRBD2 (6 bases). Trimming took off 7 bases at V and 7 bases at J, with 14 bases between the two ends. This CDR3 spans 12 amino acids. Germline V CDR1 and CDR2: GTSNPN, SVGIG (reference sequence). Written as DNA, the CDR3 is TGTGCCTTCCGGGAGCCTATTAATGAGCAGTTCTTC. Its protein product is CAFREPINEQFF.

A single count supports this clone. The chain combines TRBV7-2 with TRBJ1-5, with 7 bases that match TRBD1. The germline V gene encodes CDR1 SGHTA and CDR2 FQGNSA. Trimming at V came to 5 bases and at J to 4 bases, leaving 11 bases not matched to a gene. The CDR3 is made up of 16 amino acids. DNA for the CDR3: TGTGCCAGCAGCCTCCGAGGGACAGAAACAAATCAGCCCCAGCATTTT. It codes for CASSLRGTETNQPQHF.

The chain recombines TRBV5-4 with TRBJ2-3; 7 bases match TRBD2. After removal of 1 base from V and 2 bases from J, the junction contained 7 bases not matched to a gene. This CDR3 has 16 amino acids. Germline V gene data show CDR1 as SGHNT and CDR2 as YYREEE (reference sequence). CDR3 nucleotides: TGTGCCAGCAGCTTGCCCCCGGGGGGTCTCACAGATACGCAGTATTTT. Translating it yields CASSLPPGGLTDTQYF.

In this sample, this clone turned up a few times. This chain connects TRBV2 to TRBJ1-5, with D maybe TRBD1 (5 bases). Germline CDR1 is SNHLY and CDR2 is FYNNEI. With 6 bases removed from V and 2 bases from J, the gap between germline ends came to 11 bases. This CDR3 spans 14 amino acids. CDR3 in DNA: TGTGCCAGCAGGGGGCAGTCGGGCAATCAGCCCCAGCATTTT. Translated, it gives CASRGQSGNQPQHF.

This clone was detected once. This chain joins TRBV30 and TRBJ2-2, with a weak D call TRBD1 (6 bases). V lost 3 bases and J 4 bases, leaving 9 bases between the germline ends. Germline CDR1 is GTSNPN and CDR2 is SVGIG (reference sequence). The CDR3 has 13 residues. This CDR3 reads CAWRGTSTGELFF. CDR3 coding DNA: TGTGCCTGGAGGGGGACATCCACCGGGGAGCTGTTTTTT. Looking up the rest from reference TRBV30 and TRBJ2-2 gives the full variable domain: SQTIHQWPATLVQPVGSPLSLECTVEGTSNPNLYWYRQAAGRGLQLLFYSVGIGQISSEVPQNLSASRPQDRQFILSSKKLLLSDSGFYLCAWRGTSTGELFFGEGSRLTVL.

V and J are TRBV7-8 and TRBJ2-3; 7 nucleotides line up with TRBD2. The CDR3 is 20 amino acids. The trim removed 2 bases at V and 4 bases at J, leaving 21 bases unmatched. Germline CDR1 and CDR2: SGHVS and FQNEAQ. This chain's CDR3 is CASSLRLGNGLADTPDTQYF. CDR3 nucleotides: TGTGCCAGCAGCTTAAGACTCGGGAATGGCCTAGCGGACACCCCAGATACGCAGTATTTT.

The J gene is TRBJ2-4, the V gene TRBV9; the D gene could be TRBD1 or TRBD2 (5 bases each). Trimming left V 9 bases short and J 8 bases short, with 33 bases between. Germline CDR1 and CDR2: SGDLS and YYNGEE. The length of the CDR3 is 18 residues. The DNA for the CDR3 is TGTGCCACCACCCAACCCCCGTGGGGCCCCGGGGATTGGGACATTCAGTACTTC. This sequence encodes CATTQPPWGPGDWDIQYF.

The gene calls are TRBV2 and TRBJ1-3, with D unresolved. Trimming took off 2 bases at V and 3 bases at J, with 11 bases between the two ends. Germline V lookup: CDR1 SNHLY, CDR2 FYNNEI. CDR3 length: 15 amino acids. CDR3 amino acids: CASSERTVGGNTIYF. The CDR3 DNA is TGTGCCAGCAGTGAAAGGACGGTGGGTGGAAACACCATATATTTT.

This chain connects TRBV15 to TRBJ1-2; 9 bases match TRBD1. V lost 2 bases to trimming and J lost 2 bases; unmatched junction nucleotides: 6. The germline V gene encodes CDR1 LNHNV and CDR2 YYDKDF (reference sequence). The CDR3 is made up of 16 amino acids. DNA for the CDR3: TGTGCCACCAGCAGACCCCCCGGGACAGGGAACTATGGCTACACCTTC. It specifies CATSRPPGTGNYGYTF.

This clone was seen just once. This sequence joins TRBV5-6 and TRBJ2-5, with 7 nucleotides matching TRBD2. With 3 bases clipped from V and 7 bases from J, the junction kept 21 bases outside the gene matches. CDR3 size: 18 residues. The germline gives CDR1 SGHDT, CDR2 YYEEEE. The CDR3 is CASSWGVPKASGRWTQYF. The CDR3 bases are TGTGCCAGCAGCTGGGGAGTCCCGAAGGCTAGCGGCCGGTGGACCCAGTACTTC. The variable domain in full, with the rest retrieved from reference TRBV5-6 and TRBJ2-5, is DAGVTQSPTHLIKTRGQQVTLRCSPKSGHDTVSWYQQALGQGPQFIFQYYEEEERQRGNFPDRFSGHQFPNYSSELNVNALLLGDSALYLCASSWGVPKASGRWTQYFGPGTRLLVL.

In this sample, this clone turned up once. J is TRBJ1-1 and V is TRBV30; D possibly corresponds to TRBD1 (5 bases). The germline CDR1 and CDR2 sequences are GTSNPN and SVGIG (reference sequence). Trimming pared 8 bases from V and 2 bases from J, leaving 15 bases between. CDR3 length: 13 residues. The CDR3, as DNA: TGTGCCGCTACGGGACGGAGAAACACTGAAGCTTTCTTT. Amino acids: CAATGRRNTEAFF.

A single count supports this clone. V gene TRBV4-1 combines with J gene TRBJ2-2; no definite D call. CDR1 MGHRA and CDR2 YSYEKL come from the germline V gene. CDR3 length: 15 residues. Trimming left V 4 bases short and J 4 bases short, with 13 bases between. CDR3 sequence (DNA): TGCGCCAGCAGCCTTAGTCAGATGGGCACCGGGGAGCTGTTTTTT. It translates to CASSLSQMGTGELFF.

This clone was observed a few times. V is TRBV5-1 and J is TRBJ2-7; the match to TRBD2 covers 9 bases. Looked up from germline, CDR1 is SGHRS and CDR2 is YFSETQ. J lost 2 bases, V lost 0 bases, and 3 bases had no gene match. This CDR3 has 15 residues. This CDR3 is CASSLGGLAPYEQYF. In DNA form, the CDR3 reads TGCGCCAGCAGCTTGGGGGGACTAGCCCCCTACGAGCAGTACTTC.

V gene TRBV5-5 combines with J gene TRBJ2-7; D is undetermined. The CDR3 is made up of 15 amino acids. Trimming took off 0 bases at V and 3 bases at J, with 13 bases between the two ends. In germline, CDR1 is SGHKS, CDR2 YYEKEE (reference sequence). In DNA form, the CDR3 reads TGTGCCAGCAGCTTGGCCATGGGCGCCCACTACGAGCAGTACTTC. Encoded protein: CASSLAMGAHYEQYF.

The chain carries TRBV5-1 and TRBJ2-2, with 7 bases matching TRBD1. Germline V gene lookup returns CDR1 SGHRS and CDR2 YFSETQ. This CDR3 spans 16 amino acids. V was pared by 3 bases and J by 6 bases, with 11 bases of the junction left unmatched. The DNA for the CDR3 is TGCGCCAGCAGCTCACCGACAGGGAGTAAGTCCGGGGAGCTGTTTTTT. Its protein is CASSSPTGSKSGELFF.

The V and J genes are TRBV9 and TRBJ2-1, with D hard to call. The ends were cut back, 3 bases at V and 9 bases at J, with 10 bases in the middle. The germline V gene encodes CDR1 SGDLS and CDR2 YYNGEE. This CDR3 is 12 amino acids long. In DNA form, the CDR3 reads TGTGCCAGCAGCGGCGCGTGGGGTGAGCAGTTCTTC. Its translation: CASSGAWGEQFF.

This clone came up once. The chain recombines TRBV6-6 with TRBJ1-2; perhaps TRBD1 as D (6 bases). Germline assignment: CDR1 MNHNY and CDR2 SVGAGI (reference sequence). The germline V and J ends were trimmed by 5 bases and 4 bases, with 14 bases remaining between them. The CDR3 loop spans 14 amino acids. The CDR3 DNA is TGTGCCAGCAGTCTGGGGGGAGGGGGCTATGGCTACACCTTC. It is translated as CASSLGGGGYGYTF.